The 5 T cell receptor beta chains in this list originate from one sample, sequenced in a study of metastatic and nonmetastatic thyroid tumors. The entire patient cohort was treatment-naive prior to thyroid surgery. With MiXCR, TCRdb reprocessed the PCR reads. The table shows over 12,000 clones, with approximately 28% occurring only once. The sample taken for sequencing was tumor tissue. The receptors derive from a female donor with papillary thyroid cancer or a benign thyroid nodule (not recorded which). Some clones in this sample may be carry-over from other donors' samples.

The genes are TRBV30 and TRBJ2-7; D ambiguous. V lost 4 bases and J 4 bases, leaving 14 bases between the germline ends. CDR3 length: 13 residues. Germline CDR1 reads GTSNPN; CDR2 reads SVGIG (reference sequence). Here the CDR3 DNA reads TGTGCCTGGAATCCTACGGGCTTGTACGAGCAGTACTTC. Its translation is CAWNPTGLYEQYF. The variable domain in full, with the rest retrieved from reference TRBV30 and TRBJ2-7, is SQTIHQWPATLVQPVGSPLSLECTVEGTSNPNLYWYRQAAGRGLQLLFYSVGIGQISSEVPQNLSASRPQDRQFILSSKKLLLSDSGFYLCAWNPTGLYEQYFGPGTRLTVT.

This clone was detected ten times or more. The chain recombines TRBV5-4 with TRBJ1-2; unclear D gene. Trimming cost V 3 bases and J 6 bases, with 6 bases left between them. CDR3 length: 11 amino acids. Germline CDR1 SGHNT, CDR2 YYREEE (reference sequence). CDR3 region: CASSSSNGYTF. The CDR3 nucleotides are TGTGCCAGCAGCTCCAGTAATGGCTACACCTTC.

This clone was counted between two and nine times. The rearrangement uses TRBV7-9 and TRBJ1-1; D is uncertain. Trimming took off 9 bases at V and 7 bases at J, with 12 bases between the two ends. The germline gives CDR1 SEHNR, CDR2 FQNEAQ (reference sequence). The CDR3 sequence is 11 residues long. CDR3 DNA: TGTGCCAGTACACGGCAGATTGAAGCTTTCTTT. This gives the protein CASTRQIEAFF.

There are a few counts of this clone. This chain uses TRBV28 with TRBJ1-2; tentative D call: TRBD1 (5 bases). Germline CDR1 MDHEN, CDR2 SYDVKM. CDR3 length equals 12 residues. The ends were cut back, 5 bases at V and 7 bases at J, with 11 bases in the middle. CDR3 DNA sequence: TGTGCCAGCAGTGGAGGGGTCGGTGGCTACACCTTC. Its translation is CASSGGVGGYTF.

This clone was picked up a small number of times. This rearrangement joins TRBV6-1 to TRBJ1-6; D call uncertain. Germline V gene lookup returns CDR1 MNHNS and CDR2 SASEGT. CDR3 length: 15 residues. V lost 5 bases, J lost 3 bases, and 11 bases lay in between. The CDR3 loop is CASSQTGSYNSPLHF. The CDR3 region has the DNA TGTGCCAGCAGTCAAACCGGGAGCTATAATTCACCCCTCCACTTT.